In this sample, the clone carrying this TCR beta chain is medium-sized. Its specificity is not known. The CDR3 sequence is 15 residues long. V was clipped by 0 bases and J by 11 bases, with 14 bases between them. Germline CDR1 reads LGHNA; CDR2 reads YSLEER. This specimen comes from a study of PD-1 blockade in classical Hodgkin lymphoma. About the research overall: On a schedule of every 2 weeks, patients received nivolumab 3 mg/kg intravenously.

All patients relapsed after autologous stem cell transplantation, and brentuximab vedotin exposure varied. Study-wide results and caveats: Differences between repertoires have undefined causes, possibly disease activity or prior therapy. By C4D1, CD4+ diversity increased significantly, especially in complete responders. Initiation of nivolumab under 1 year after ASCT led to exclusion of patients.

Clones were read by immunoSEQ multiplex PCR, and TCRdb kept only the in-frame ones, dropping some. This table holds under 20,000 clones, less than 85% found once. The sequence came from a human donor with classical Hodgkin lymphoma. The sequences come from peripheral blood mononuclear cells (PBMCs), collected at baseline. The chain has TRBV4-3 and TRBJ1-6; D is possibly TRBD1 (6 bases). The CDR3, as DNA: TGCGCCAGCAGCCAAGATCAAGGGGGAAGCGCACCCCTCCACTTT. Its translation is CASSQDQGGSAPLHF.